These T cell receptor beta chains were read from a single sample in a study of blood T cell repertoires in COVID-19. Sequencing was performed with immunoSEQ multiplex PCR; in TCRdb, only in-frame clones are kept and a portion is missing. The sample includes about 210,000 clones, more than 80% of them seen just once. The sample was peripheral blood. These receptors were collected from a woman older than 75 with COVID-19, enrolled during active disease. The CDR3 runs from the conserved cysteine through the conserved F or W. Each record gives: V gene, CDR3 protein.

v_gene: TRBV14; CDR3aa: CASSQVQGAPNEKLFF
v_gene: TRBV4-1; CDR3aa: CASSQPLIGRAKNIQYF
v_gene: TRBV5-1; CDR3aa: CASSFARAGDTEAFF
v_gene: TRBV3-1/TRBV3-2; CDR3aa: CASSPQATAGPYNEQFF
v_gene: TRBV3-1/TRBV3-2; CDR3aa: CASSAGQGIVTQYF
v_gene: TRBV19; CDR3aa: CASRDPGRANSPLHF
v_gene: TRBV7-9; CDR3aa: CASSLSYGSNTGELFF
v_gene: TRBV6-5; CDR3aa: CASTPGLAAYEQYF
v_gene: TRBV18; CDR3aa: CASSPGLPTIDNEQFF
v_gene: TRBV19; CDR3aa: CASSELVMETQYF
v_gene: TRBV28; CDR3aa: CASSLRSYGRNNEQFF
v_gene: TRBV19; CDR3aa: CASSIDRLATGELFF
v_gene: TRBV19; CDR3aa: CASSIPGRNTEAFF
v_gene: TRBV6-1; CDR3aa: CASSEQGYEQYF
v_gene: TRBV2; CDR3aa: CASSDPGRERTEAFF
v_gene: TRBV27; CDR3aa: CASSPDREPFYEQYF
v_gene: TRBV5-4; CDR3aa: CASSPARQRPEKLFF
v_gene: TRBV6-5; CDR3aa: CASRPPGLFEQYF
v_gene: TRBV14; CDR3aa: CASSLTRYTGELFF
v_gene: TRBV1; CDR3aa: CTSSLQEGMNTEAFF
v_gene: TRBV2; CDR3aa: CASSAGGAGANVLTF
v_gene: TRBV5-1; CDR3aa: CASSLAGQGAVDTQYF
v_gene: TRBV7-8; CDR3aa: CASSLGGQGYEQYF
v_gene: TRBV21-1; CDR3aa: CASSGQGLTGELFF
v_gene: TRBV3-1/TRBV3-2; CDR3aa: CASSPQGSVWEGNTIYF
v_gene: TRBV3-1/TRBV3-2; CDR3aa: CASSRRAQGTDTQYF
v_gene: TRBV6-6; CDR3aa: CASSQRWNGYTF
v_gene: TRBV5-4; CDR3aa: CASSQGQESSYEQYF
v_gene: TRBV28; CDR3aa: CASRGPGTGNTEAFF
v_gene: TRBV5-5; CDR3aa: CASSLLGSNQPQHF
v_gene: TRBV5-1; CDR3aa: CASSPGGGGLSSYNEQFF
v_gene: TRBV27; CDR3aa: CASSLRRVRGSPLHF